One sample yielded the 17 T cell receptor beta chains listed below, sequenced in a study of CXCR3-negative and CXCR3-positive naive CD8 T cells (dated by TCRdb to between 2017 and 2020). Sequencing used a NextSeq 550. The Human TCR Profiling Kit (MiLaboratory) was used to prepare UMI-labeled 5' RACE TRB cDNA libraries. Based on TCRdb reprocessing of the reads, there is one entry per CDR3 protein sequence, and DNA is missing. The sample table holds around 52,000 distinct CDR3 sequences. In total, the top ten clones hold 23% of the sample. Specimen: memory CD8+ T cells from blood. In the paper's terms, the cell subset or site label means: conventional CD8+ memory T cells (TMEM), sorted as controls. Every receptor here comes from a human donor in good health. Some clones in this sample may be carry-over from other donors' samples.

The V call is TRBV15, the J call TRBJ2-7; the D gene TCRdb calls, TRBD2, cannot be checked with no DNA. The CDR3 runs to 15 residues. Germline-derived CDR1 and CDR2 are LNHNV and YYDKDF (reference sequence). The CDR3 reads CATSKTSGSSYEQYF. Together with reference TRBV15 and TRBJ2-7, the CDR3 gives the full variable domain: DAMVIQNPRYQVTQFGKPVTLSCSQTLNHNVMYWYQQKSSQAPKLLFHYYDKDFNNEADTPDNFQSRRPNTSFCFLDIRSPGLGDTAMYLCATSKTSGSSYEQYFGPGTRLTVT.

This sequence joins TRBV29-1 and TRBJ2-1; TCRdb outputs TRBD2, but without DNA this stays unchecked. Germline-derived CDR1 and CDR2 are SQVTM and ANQGSEA. The CDR3 totals 13 residues. The CDR3 sequence is CSVPGTDYNEQFF.

The chain carries TRBV4-3 and TRBJ2-2. Germline-derived CDR1 and CDR2 are LGHNA and YSLEER. The CDR3 loop spans 16 amino acids. The CDR3: CASSQEWRANTGELFF.

The genes are TRBV28 and TRBJ1-5. CDR1 is MDHEN and CDR2 is SYDVKM in the germline V gene. The CDR3 extends over 16 amino acids. CDR3 in amino acids: CASSFIVEPSNQPQHF.

V usage is TRBV20-1 and J usage is TRBJ2-1; the D call from TCRdb, TRBD1, cannot be confirmed without DNA. Germline values: CDR1 DFQATT, CDR2 SNEGSKA (reference sequence). This CDR3 contains 16 residues. The CDR3 region is CSATNPPGPSYNEQFF.

The CDR3 protein is CASSLYGSAGASNQPQHF. V and J are TRBV28 and TRBJ1-5; TCRdb names TRBD1, which stays unverified in the absence of DNA. The CDR3 runs 18 residues. Per germline, CDR1 MDHEN and CDR2 SYDVKM. Supplemented by reference TRBV28 and TRBJ1-5, the full variable domain reads DVKVTQSSRYLVKRTGEKVFLECVQDMDHENMFWYRQDPGLGLRLIYFSYDVKMKEKGDIPEGYSVSREKKERFSLILESASTNQTSMYLCASSLYGSAGASNQPQHFGDGTRLSIL.

V is TRBV7-7 and J is TRBJ2-5; TCRdb proposes TRBD1, but this gene call is untestable without DNA. Germline lookup yields CDR1 SSHAT and CDR2 FNYEAQ (reference sequence). This CDR3 spans 15 amino acids. The CDR3 loop reads CASSLTRGLQETQYF.

This CDR3 reads CASSFPRGEQFF. The gene calls are TRBV7-9 and TRBJ2-1; TCRdb selects TRBD1, and the lack of DNA leaves this call unchecked. This CDR3 has 12 amino acids. In germline, CDR1 is SEHNR, CDR2 FQNEAQ (reference sequence).

The chain employs TRBV7-9 and TRBJ2-3; the D gene TCRdb calls, TRBD1, cannot be checked with no DNA. Germline CDR1 reads SEHNR; CDR2 reads FQNEAQ (reference sequence). The length of the CDR3 is 14 residues. The CDR3 reads CASSLPGGKDTQYF. Based on the CDR3 plus reference TRBV7-9 and TRBJ2-3, the full variable domain is DTGVSQNPRHKITKRGQNVTFRCDPISEHNRLYWYRQTLGQGPEFLTYFQNEAQLEKSRLLSDRFSAERPKGSFSTLEIQRTEQGDSAMYLCASSLPGGKDTQYFGPGTRLTVL.

V usage is TRBV6-5 and J usage is TRBJ1-2; TCRdb proposes TRBD1, but this gene call is untestable without DNA. Germline assignment: CDR1 MNHEY and CDR2 SVGAGI. This CDR3 region has 14 residues. The CDR3 sequence: CASSTLGQRYGYTF.

The chain uses TRBV20-1 and TRBJ1-1. The germline CDR1 and CDR2 sequences are DFQATT and SNEGSKA (reference sequence). The CDR3 has 13 residues. CDR3 loop: CSARGGDGTEAFF.

The V and J genes are TRBV7-6 and TRBJ1-2; TCRdb's assignment of TRBD1 cannot be checked, as there is no DNA. Germline V lookup: CDR1 SGHVS, CDR2 FNYEAQ. CDR3 length equals 15 residues. This CDR3 reads CASSSGTGDNYGYTF. Full variable domain (missing parts from reference TRBV7-6 and TRBJ1-2): GAGVSQSPRYKVTKRGQDVALRCDPISGHVSLYWYRQALGQGPEFLTYFNYEAQQDKSGLPNDRFSAERPEGSISTLTIQRTEQRDSAMYRCASSSGTGDNYGYTFGSGTRLTVV.

This chain connects TRBV7-8 to TRBJ2-3; with no DNA, the TCRdb D assignment of TRBD1 cannot be verified. In germline, CDR1 is SGHVS, CDR2 FQNEAQ. This CDR3 comprises 17 residues. CDR3 residues: CASSFSVSGGNTDTQYF.

The chain links TRBV20-1 to TRBJ1-6; TCRdb names TRBD1, which stays unverified in the absence of DNA. The CDR3 has 15 residues. The V gene's germline CDR1 is DFQATT and CDR2 SNEGSKA (reference sequence). This CDR3 reads CSARVRDGPYSPLHF.

The chain couples TRBV7-9 to TRBJ2-1; the D gene TCRdb calls, TRBD1, cannot be checked with no DNA. Germline V gene lookup returns CDR1 SEHNR and CDR2 FQNEAQ (reference sequence). The CDR3 sequence is 15 residues long. This CDR3 is CASSLVPSPYNEQFF.

The chain couples TRBV29-1 to TRBJ1-2; TCRdb reports TRBD1, a call that lacks DNA to check it against. This CDR3 comprises 12 residues. Germline assignment: CDR1 SQVTM and CDR2 ANQGSEA. The CDR3 is CSCDRENYGYTF.

The V gene is TRBV12-3 or TRBV12-4, the J gene TRBJ2-3. There are 14 residues in the CDR3. CDR3 residues: CASSFATSTDTQYF.